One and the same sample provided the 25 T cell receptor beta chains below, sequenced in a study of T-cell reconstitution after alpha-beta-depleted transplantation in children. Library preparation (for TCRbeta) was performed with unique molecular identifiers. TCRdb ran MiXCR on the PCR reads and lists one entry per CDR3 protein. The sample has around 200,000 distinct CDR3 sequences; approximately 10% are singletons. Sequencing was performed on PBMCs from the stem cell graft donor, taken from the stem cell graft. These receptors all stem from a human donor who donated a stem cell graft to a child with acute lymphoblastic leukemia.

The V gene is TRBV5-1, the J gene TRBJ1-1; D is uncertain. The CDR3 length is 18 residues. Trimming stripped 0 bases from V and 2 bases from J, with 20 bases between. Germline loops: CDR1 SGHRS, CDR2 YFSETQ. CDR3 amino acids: CASSLVAPAGGINTEAFF. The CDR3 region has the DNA TGCGCCAGCAGCTTGGTTGCCCCGGCAGGAGGAATTAACACTGAAGCTTTCTTT.

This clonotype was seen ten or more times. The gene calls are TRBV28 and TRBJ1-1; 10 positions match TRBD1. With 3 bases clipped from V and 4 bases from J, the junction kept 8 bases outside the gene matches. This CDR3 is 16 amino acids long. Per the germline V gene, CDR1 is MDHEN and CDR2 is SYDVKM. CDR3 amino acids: CASSFVSDRGLTEAFF. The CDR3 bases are TGTGCCAGCAGTTTCGTTTCCGACAGGGGGCTCACTGAAGCTTTCTTT.

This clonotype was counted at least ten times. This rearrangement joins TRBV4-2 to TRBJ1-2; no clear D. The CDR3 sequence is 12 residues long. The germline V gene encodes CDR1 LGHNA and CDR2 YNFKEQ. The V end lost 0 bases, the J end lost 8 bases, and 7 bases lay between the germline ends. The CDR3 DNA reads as TGTGCCAGCAGCCAAGACTTTTACGGCTACACCTTC. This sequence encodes CASSQDFYGYTF.

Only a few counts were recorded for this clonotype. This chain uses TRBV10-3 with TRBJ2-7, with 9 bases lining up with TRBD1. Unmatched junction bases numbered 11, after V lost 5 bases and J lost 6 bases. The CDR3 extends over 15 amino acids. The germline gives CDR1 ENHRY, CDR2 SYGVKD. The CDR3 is CAISPSGTGKSEQYF. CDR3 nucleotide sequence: TGTGCCATCAGTCCCTCCGGGACAGGGAAATCCGAGCAGTACTTC.

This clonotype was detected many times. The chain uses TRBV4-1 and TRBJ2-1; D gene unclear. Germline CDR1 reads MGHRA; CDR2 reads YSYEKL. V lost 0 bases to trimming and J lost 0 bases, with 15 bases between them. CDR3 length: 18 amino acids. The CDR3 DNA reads TGCGCCAGCAGCCAAGATAAAGGGTATTCGGACTCCTACAATGAGCAGTTCTTC. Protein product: CASSQDKGYSDSYNEQFF.

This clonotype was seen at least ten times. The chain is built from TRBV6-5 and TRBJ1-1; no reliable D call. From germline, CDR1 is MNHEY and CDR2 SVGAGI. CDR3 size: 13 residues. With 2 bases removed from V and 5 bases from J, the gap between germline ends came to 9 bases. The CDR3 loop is CASSYTGGTEAFF. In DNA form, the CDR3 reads TGTGCCAGCAGTTACACGGGAGGGACTGAAGCTTTCTTT.

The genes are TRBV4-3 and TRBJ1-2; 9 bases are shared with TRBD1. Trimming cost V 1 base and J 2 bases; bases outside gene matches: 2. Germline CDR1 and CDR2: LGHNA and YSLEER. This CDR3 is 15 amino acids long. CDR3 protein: CASSQGTGVNYGYTF. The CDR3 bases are TGCGCCAGCAGCCAAGGGACAGGGGTCAACTATGGCTACACCTTC.

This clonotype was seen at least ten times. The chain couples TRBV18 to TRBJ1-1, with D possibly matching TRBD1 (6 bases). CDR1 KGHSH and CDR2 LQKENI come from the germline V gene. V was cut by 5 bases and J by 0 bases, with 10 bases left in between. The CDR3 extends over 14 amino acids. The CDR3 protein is CASSSGGMNTEAFF. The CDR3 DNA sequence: TGTGCCAGCTCATCGGGGGGCATGAACACTGAAGCTTTCTTT.

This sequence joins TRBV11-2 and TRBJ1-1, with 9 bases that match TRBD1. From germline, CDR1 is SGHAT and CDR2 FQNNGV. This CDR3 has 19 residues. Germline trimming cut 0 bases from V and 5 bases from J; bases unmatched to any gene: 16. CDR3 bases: TGTGCCAGCAGCTTAGAGGTGTGGGGACAGGGAACCGTGAGGACTGAAGCTTTCTTT. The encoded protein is CASSLEVWGQGTVRTEAFF.

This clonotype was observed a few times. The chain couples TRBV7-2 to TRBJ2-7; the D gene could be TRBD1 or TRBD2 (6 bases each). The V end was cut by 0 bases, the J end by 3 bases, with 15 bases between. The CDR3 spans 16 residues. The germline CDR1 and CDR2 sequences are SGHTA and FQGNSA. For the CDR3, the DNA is TGTGCCAGCAGCTTAGCGGTCGGCAGGGGAGGCTACGAGCAGTACTTC. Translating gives CASSLAVGRGGYEQYF.

CDR3 nucleotides: TGTGCCAGCAGTTTGAAGAGGGCTCTCCAGGGCTCCTACGAGCAGTACTTC. The encoded protein is CASSLKRALQGSYEQYF. The chain carries TRBV5-4 and TRBJ2-7; D is possibly TRBD1 or TRBD2 (5 bases each). From germline, CDR1 is SGHNT and CDR2 YYREEE (reference sequence). Deletions cut 5 bases from V and 0 bases from J, with 21 bases between. The CDR3 has 17 amino acids. The full variable domain, in which reference TRBV5-4 and TRBJ2-7 provide the parts outside the CDR3, is ETGVTQSPTHLIKTRGQQVTLRCSSQSGHNTVSWYQQALGQGPQFIFQYYREEENGRGNFPPRFSGLQFPNYSSELNVNALELDDSALYLCASSLKRALQGSYEQYFGPGTRLTVT.

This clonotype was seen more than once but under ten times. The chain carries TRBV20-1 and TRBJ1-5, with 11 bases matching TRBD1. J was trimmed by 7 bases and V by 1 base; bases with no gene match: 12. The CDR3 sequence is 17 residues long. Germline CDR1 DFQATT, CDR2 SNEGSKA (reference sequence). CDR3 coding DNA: TGCAGTGCTAGAGTACAGATAGGGGGGACAGGGGGGCAGCCCCAGCATTTT. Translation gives CSARVQIGGTGGQPQHF.

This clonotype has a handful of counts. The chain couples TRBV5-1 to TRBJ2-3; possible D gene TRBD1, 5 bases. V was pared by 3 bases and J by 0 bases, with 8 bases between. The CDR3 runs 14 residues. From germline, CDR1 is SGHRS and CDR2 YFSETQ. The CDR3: CASSSRQSTDTQYF. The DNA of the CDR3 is TGCGCCAGCAGCTCCCGACAGAGCACAGATACGCAGTATTTT.

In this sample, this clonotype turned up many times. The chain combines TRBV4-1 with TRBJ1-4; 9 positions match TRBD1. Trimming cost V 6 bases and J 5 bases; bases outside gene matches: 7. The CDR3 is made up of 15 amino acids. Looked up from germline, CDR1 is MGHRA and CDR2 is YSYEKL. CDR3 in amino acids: CASRLYGTGNEKLFF. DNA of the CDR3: TGCGCCAGCAGGCTCTACGGGACAGGGAATGAAAAACTGTTTTTT.

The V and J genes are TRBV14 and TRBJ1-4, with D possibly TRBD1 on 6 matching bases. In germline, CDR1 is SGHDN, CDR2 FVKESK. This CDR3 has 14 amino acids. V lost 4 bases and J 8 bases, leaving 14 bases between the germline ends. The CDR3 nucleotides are TGTGCCAGCAGCCTTGGGGGCACCTTAGAAAAACTGTTTTTT. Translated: CASSLGGTLEKLFF.

CDR3 bases: TGCAGTGCTAGATCGATTCAGGGGAACTCTAATGAAAAACTGTTTTTT. It yields the protein CSARSIQGNSNEKLFF. This chain connects TRBV20-1 to TRBJ1-4; the D gene is possibly TRBD1 (6 bases). The CDR3 length is 16 residues. Looked up from germline, CDR1 is DFQATT and CDR2 is SNEGSKA (reference sequence). V gave up 2 bases and J gave up 3 bases, with 16 bases separating them.

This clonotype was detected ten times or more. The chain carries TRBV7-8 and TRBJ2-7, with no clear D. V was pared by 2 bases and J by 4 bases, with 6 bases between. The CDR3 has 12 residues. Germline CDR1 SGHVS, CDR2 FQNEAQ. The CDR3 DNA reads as TGTGCCAGCAGCTTAACAGCATACGAGCAGTACTTC. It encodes CASSLTAYEQYF.

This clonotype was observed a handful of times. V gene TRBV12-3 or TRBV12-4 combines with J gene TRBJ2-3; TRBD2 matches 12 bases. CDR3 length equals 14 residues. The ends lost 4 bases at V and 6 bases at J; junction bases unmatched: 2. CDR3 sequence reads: CASSSSGGEDTQYF. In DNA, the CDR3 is TGTGCCAGCAGTTCTAGCGGGGGGGAGGATACGCAGTATTTT.

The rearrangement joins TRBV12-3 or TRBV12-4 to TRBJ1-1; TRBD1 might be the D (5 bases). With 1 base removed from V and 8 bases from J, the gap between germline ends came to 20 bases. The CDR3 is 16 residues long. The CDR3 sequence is CASSLGEGRVMVEAFF. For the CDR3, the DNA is TGTGCCAGCAGTTTAGGGGAGGGCAGGGTAATGGTCGAAGCTTTCTTT.

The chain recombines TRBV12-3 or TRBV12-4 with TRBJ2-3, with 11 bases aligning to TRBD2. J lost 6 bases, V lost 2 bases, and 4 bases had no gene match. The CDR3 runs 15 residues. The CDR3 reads CASSLTTSGADTQYF. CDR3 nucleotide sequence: TGTGCCAGCAGTTTAACGACTAGCGGGGCGGATACGCAGTATTTT.

In DNA, the CDR3 is TGTGCCAGCAGTTTTGGTGCAACGAGCCACGAGCAGTACTTC. Translating gives CASSFGATSHEQYF. The chain joins TRBV12-3 or TRBV12-4 to TRBJ2-7, with unresolved D. V was trimmed by 3 bases and J by 5 bases, leaving 14 bases between them. The CDR3 loop spans 14 amino acids.

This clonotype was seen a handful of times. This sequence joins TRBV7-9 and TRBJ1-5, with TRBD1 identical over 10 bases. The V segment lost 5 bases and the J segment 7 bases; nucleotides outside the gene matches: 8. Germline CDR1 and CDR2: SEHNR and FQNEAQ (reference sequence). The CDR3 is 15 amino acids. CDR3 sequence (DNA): TGTGCCAGCAGCGCGACGGACAGGGGGGGACAGCCCCAGCATTTT. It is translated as CASSATDRGGQPQHF.

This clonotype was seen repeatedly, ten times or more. As DNA, the CDR3 is TGTGCCTGTGATCGCGGGCAGCCTAACACTGAAGCTTTCTTT. It specifies CACDRGQPNTEAFF. V gene TRBV7-9 combines with J gene TRBJ1-1; D remains unclear. This CDR3 spans 14 amino acids. Trimming stripped 11 bases from V and 2 bases from J, with 18 bases between. The germline gives CDR1 SEHNR, CDR2 FQNEAQ (reference sequence).

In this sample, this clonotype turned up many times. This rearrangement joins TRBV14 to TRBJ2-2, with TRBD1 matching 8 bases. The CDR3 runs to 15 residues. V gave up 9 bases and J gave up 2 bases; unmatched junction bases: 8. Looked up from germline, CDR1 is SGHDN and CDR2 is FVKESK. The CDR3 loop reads CASRQGPPNTGELFF. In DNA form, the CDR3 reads TGTGCCAGTCGACAGGGGCCACCCAACACCGGGGAGCTGTTTTTT. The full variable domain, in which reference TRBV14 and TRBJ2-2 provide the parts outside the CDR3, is EAGVTQFPSHSVIEKGQTVTLRCDPISGHDNLYWYRRVMGKEIKFLLHFVKESKQDESGMPNNRFLAERTGGTYSTLKVQPAELEDSGVYFCASRQGPPNTGELFFGEGSRLTVL.

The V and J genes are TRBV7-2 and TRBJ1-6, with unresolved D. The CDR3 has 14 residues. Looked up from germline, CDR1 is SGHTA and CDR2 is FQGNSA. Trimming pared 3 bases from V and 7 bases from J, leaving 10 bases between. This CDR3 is CASSFWGQNSPLHF. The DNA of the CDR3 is TGTGCCAGCAGCTTTTGGGGTCAGAATTCACCCCTCCACTTT.